These 11 T cell receptor beta chains share one sample of origin, sequenced in a study of blood T cell repertoires in COVID-19. Sequencing was performed with immunoSEQ multiplex PCR; in TCRdb, only in-frame clones are kept and a portion is missing. Among fewer than 200,000 clones listed, 88% were seen once. The sequenced material came from PBMCs or T cells enriched from blood (not recorded which). Source of these receptors: a woman under 30 who had recovered from COVID-19.

V and J are TRBV27 and TRBJ2-7; TRBD2 agrees at 8 bases. Germline lookup yields CDR1 MNHEY and CDR2 SMNVEV (reference sequence). Trimming cost V 6 bases and J 5 bases; bases outside gene matches: 9. The CDR3 contains 14 residues. Here the CDR3 DNA reads TGTGCCAGCAGCTTACCGGGACTAGGACACGAGCAGTACTTC. This encodes CASSLPGLGHEQYF.

The chain couples TRBV19 to TRBJ1-1; D is possibly TRBD1 (6 bases). The CDR3 totals 14 residues. Trimming shortened V by 0 bases and J by 6 bases, and 11 bases separated the two germline ends. The V gene's germline CDR1 is LNHDA and CDR2 SQIVND (reference sequence). CDR3 nucleotide sequence: TGTGCCAGTAGTATAGACAGGGGACGGGCTGAAGCTTTCTTT. Protein sequence: CASSIDRGRAEAFF.

This clone was picked up one time. This rearrangement joins TRBV28 to TRBJ1-2; a possible D gene is TRBD1 (5 bases). Deletions cut 2 bases from V and 3 bases from J, with 10 bases between. This CDR3 spans 14 amino acids. The germline CDR1 and CDR2 sequences are MDHEN and SYDVKM. CDR3 region: CASSLPDSYYGYTF. The CDR3 DNA reads TGTGCCAGCAGTTTACCTGACAGTTACTATGGCTACACCTTC.

J is TRBJ2-1 and V is TRBV6-1; TRBD2 might be the D (6 bases). Germline-derived CDR1 and CDR2 are MNHNS and SASEGT. This CDR3 spans 17 amino acids. V was clipped by 4 bases and J by 3 bases, with 19 bases between them. CDR3 DNA: TGTGCCAGCAGTGCGGGTGAGGGTAGCGGACACTACAATGAGCAGTTCTTC. Amino acid sequence: CASSAGEGSGHYNEQFF.

The chain combines TRBV6-5 with TRBJ1-1, with TRBD1 identical over 8 bases. CDR1 and CDR2 (germline): MNHEY, SVGAGI. Trimming removed 6 bases from V and 2 bases from J; junction bases left unmatched: 5. This CDR3 is 14 amino acids long. CDR3 amino acids: CASRETGVNTEAFF. The CDR3 DNA is TGTGCCAGCAGAGAGACAGGGGTCAACACTGAAGCTTTCTTT.

The J gene is TRBJ1-2, the V gene TRBV6-2 or TRBV6-3; the D is unclear. CDR3 length equals 14 residues. V was trimmed by 4 bases and J by 2 bases, leaving 11 bases between them. Looked up from germline, CDR1 is MNHEY and CDR2 is SVGEGT. The CDR3 bases are TGTGCCAGCAGTTCTAACGCTCCAAACTATGGCTACACCTTC. This codes for CASSSNAPNYGYTF.

V is TRBV6-5 and J is TRBJ1-1; possibly TRBD1 for D (5 bases). The CDR3 has 14 amino acids. V lost 8 bases and J lost 7, with 20 bases in between. Looked up from germline, CDR1 is MNHEY and CDR2 is SVGAGI. The CDR3 sequence is CASPRRRGGGEAFF. CDR3 coding DNA: TGTGCCAGCCCCCGGCGAAGGGGAGGCGGTGAAGCTTTCTTT.

The chain carries TRBV11-1 and TRBJ2-3; D is uncertain. This CDR3 contains 12 residues. V was trimmed by 5 bases and J by 4 bases, leaving 7 bases between them. Germline V gene sequence: CDR1 SGHAT, CDR2 FQDESV (reference sequence). In nucleotides, the CDR3 is TGTGCCAGCAGCCCAAGCGCAGATACGCAGTATTTT. Protein product: CASSPSADTQYF.

V is TRBV27 and J is TRBJ2-5; 7 bases fit TRBD1. CDR3 length: 19 amino acids. V was clipped by 2 bases and J by 5 bases; unmatched bases: 20. CDR1 MNHEY and CDR2 SMNVEV come from the germline V gene (reference sequence). CDR3 loop: CASSLNPNRGGFFWETQYF. The CDR3 coding sequence is TGTGCCAGCAGTTTAAACCCCAACAGGGGTGGATTTTTTTGGGAGACCCAGTACTTC.

This clone was counted a single time. The chain joins TRBV6-5 to TRBJ2-7, with D perhaps matching TRBD2 (6 bases). Trimming took off 8 bases at V and 4 bases at J, with 15 bases between the two ends. The CDR3 contains 13 residues. Germline V gene sequence: CDR1 MNHEY, CDR2 SVGAGI. The CDR3 sequence: CASGWGDGYEQYF. The CDR3 nucleotides are TGTGCCAGCGGCTGGGGGGACGGTTACGAGCAGTACTTC.

The gene calls are TRBV28 and TRBJ1-3, with TRBD1 matching 8 bases. The CDR3 sequence is 15 residues long. Trimming at V came to 6 bases and at J to 0 bases, leaving 4 bases not matched to a gene. The germline V gene has CDR1 MDHEN and CDR2 SYDVKM. As DNA, the CDR3 is TGTGCCAGCAGGGAAACAGGGGGCTCTGGAAACACCATATATTTT. This codes for CASRETGGSGNTIYF. Supplemented by reference TRBV28 and TRBJ1-3, the full variable domain reads DVKVTQSSRYLVKRTGEKVFLECVQDMDHENMFWYRQDPGLGLRLIYFSYDVKMKEKGDIPEGYSVSREKKERFSLILESASTNQTSMYLCASRETGGSGNTIYFGEGSWLTVV.